Listed here is a single T cell receptor beta chain. Its antigen is not known. This sample includes further DNA sequences coding for the same CDR3. This sample was included in a study of Ad26.COV2.S vaccination and SARS-CoV-2 variants. Study-wide background: This donor came from the COV1001 trial of Ad26.COV2.S. Each vaccinee took Ad26.COV2.S intramuscularly, once or twice 56 days apart. Study outcomes and limitations: Quantification of TCR breadth and depth may have yielded underestimates of total T cell responses.

Generated by immunoSEQ multiplex PCR, the TCRdb table keeps only in-frame clones and is missing some. The sample lists around 450,000 clones, 80% to 95% seen once, with 12% in the top ten. Noted treatment: some 20 received Ad26.COV2.S at low or high dose, single or two shots; 5 received placebo; per-sample allocation not given. Specimens were obtained on day 63 following the first vaccine or placebo injection. It was Wuhan-strain SARS-CoV-2 spike that the Ad26 vaccine vector expressed. In germline, CDR1 is SGHTA, CDR2 FQGNSA. This CDR3 is built from 13 residues. The V end was cut by 2 bases, the J end by 5 bases, with 9 bases between.

The V and J genes are TRBV7-2 and TRBJ2-5, with D perhaps TRBD2 (5 bases). The source is a person aged 18-60 years who received the Ad26.COV2.S COVID-19 vaccine or a placebo. The source was peripheral blood, collected in a trial of Ad26.COV2.S vaccine versus placebo. The CDR3: CASSLSGGETQYF. CDR3 nucleotide sequence: TGTGCCAGCAGCTTAAGCGGTGGGGAGACCCAGTACTTC.